The entry below gives a single T cell receptor beta chain sequence along with its context. The data stem from a study of shared clonotypes between healthy human individuals. The CDR3 spans 13 residues. The V end lost 2 bases, the J end lost 5 bases, and 10 bases lay between the germline ends. CDR1 is SGHAT and CDR2 is FQNNGV in the germline V gene. Clones were read by immunoSEQ multiplex PCR, and TCRdb kept only the in-frame ones, dropping some. The sample holds roughly 2.6 million clones, approximately 94% seen once. V gene TRBV11-2 combines with J gene TRBJ2-7; D may be TRBD2 (7 bases). This sequence originates from a man younger than 35 in good health. Sequenced sample: naive CD4+ T cells sorted from blood. As to subset: CD45RA+ positively selected. The chain's CDR3 is CASSLTGGNEQYF. The CDR3 nucleotides are TGTGCCAGCAGCTTAACGGGGGGCAACGAGCAGTACTTC.